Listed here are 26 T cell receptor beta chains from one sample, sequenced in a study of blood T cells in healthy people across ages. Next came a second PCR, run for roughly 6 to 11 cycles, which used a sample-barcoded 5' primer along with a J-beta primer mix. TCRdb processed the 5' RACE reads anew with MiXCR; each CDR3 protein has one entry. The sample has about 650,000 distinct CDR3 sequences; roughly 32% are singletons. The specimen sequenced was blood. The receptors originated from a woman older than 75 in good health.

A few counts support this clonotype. The DNA of the CDR3 is TGTGCCATCAGTGGGCTAGGACTAGCGGGGACGGAGCAGTACTTC. Protein product: CAISGLGLAGTEQYF. The chain links TRBV10-3 to TRBJ2-7; 12 bases map to TRBD2. The V segment lost 4 bases and the J segment 7 bases; nucleotides outside the gene matches: 8. Germline loops: CDR1 ENHRY, CDR2 SYGVKD. The CDR3 is made up of 15 amino acids.

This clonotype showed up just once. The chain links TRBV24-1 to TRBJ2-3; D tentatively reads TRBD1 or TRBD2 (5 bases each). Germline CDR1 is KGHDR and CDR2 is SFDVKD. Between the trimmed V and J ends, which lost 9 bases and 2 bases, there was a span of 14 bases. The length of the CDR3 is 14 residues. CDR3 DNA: TGTGCCACCGGAAGCCGAGGGGACACAGATACGCAGTATTTT. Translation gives CATGSRGDTDTQYF.

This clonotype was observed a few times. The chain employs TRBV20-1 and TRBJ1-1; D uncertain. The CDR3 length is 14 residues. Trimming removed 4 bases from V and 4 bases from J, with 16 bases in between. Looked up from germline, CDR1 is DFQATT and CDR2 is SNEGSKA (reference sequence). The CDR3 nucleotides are TGCAGTGCTACCGGGCTATGGGTGACCACTGAAGCTTTCTTT. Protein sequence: CSATGLWVTTEAFF.

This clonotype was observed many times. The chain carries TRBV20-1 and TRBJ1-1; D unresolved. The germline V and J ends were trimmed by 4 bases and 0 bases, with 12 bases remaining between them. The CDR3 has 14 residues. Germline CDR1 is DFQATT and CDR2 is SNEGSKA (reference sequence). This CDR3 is CSATASAMNTEAFF. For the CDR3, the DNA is TGCAGTGCTACCGCGAGCGCTATGAACACTGAAGCTTTCTTT.

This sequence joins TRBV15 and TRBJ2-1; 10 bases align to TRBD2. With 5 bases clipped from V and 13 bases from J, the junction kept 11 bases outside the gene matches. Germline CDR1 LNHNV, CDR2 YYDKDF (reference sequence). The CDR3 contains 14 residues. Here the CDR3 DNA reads TGTGCCACCAGCGACATGCTAGCGGGAGCCCCCCAGTTCTTC. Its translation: CATSDMLAGAPQFF. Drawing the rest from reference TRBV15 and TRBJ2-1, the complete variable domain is DAMVIQNPRYQVTQFGKPVTLSCSQTLNHNVMYWYQQKSSQAPKLLFHYYDKDFNNEADTPDNFQSRRPNTSFCFLDIRSPGLGDTAMYLCATSDMLAGAPQFFGPGTRLTVL.

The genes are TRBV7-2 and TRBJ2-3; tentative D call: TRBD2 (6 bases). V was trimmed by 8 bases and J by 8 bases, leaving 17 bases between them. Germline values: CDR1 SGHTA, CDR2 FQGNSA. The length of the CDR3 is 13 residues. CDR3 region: CASCLGGDGTQYF. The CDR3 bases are TGTGCCAGCTGCCTGGGCGGGGATGGTACGCAGTATTTT.

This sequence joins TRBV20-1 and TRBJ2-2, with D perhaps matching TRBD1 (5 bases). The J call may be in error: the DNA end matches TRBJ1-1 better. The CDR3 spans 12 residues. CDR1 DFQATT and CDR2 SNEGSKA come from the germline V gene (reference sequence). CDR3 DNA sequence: TGCAGTGCTAGAGATTCGGGACCTGGAGCTTTCTTT. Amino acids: CSARDSGPGAFF.

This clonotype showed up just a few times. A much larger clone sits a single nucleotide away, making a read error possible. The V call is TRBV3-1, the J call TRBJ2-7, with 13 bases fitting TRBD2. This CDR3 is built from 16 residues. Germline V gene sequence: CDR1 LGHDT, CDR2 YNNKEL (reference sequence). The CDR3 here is CTSSPGLAGNSYEQYF. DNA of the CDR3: TGTACCAGCAGCCCGGGACTAGCGGGGAACTCCTACGAGCAGTACTTC.

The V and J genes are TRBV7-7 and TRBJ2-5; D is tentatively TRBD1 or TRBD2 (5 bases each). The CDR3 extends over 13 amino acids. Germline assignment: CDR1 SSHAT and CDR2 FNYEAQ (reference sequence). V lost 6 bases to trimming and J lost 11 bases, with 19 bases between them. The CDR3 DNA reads TGTGCCAGCAGTTATAGGGACGGTGGGGAGCAGTACTTC. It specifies CASSYRDGGEQYF. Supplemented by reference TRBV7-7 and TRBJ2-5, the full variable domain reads GAGVSQSPRYKVTKRGQDVTLRCDPISSHATLYWYQQALGQGPEFLTYFNYEAQPDKSGLPSDRFSAERPEGSISTLTIQRTEQRDSAMYRCASSYRDGGEQYFGPGTRLLVL.

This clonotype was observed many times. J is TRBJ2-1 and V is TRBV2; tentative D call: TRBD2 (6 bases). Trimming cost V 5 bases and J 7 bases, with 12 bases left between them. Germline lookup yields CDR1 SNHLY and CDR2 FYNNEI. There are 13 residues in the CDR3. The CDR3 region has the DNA TGTGCCAGCAGTTCAGCTAGCGTAAATGAGCAGTTCTTC. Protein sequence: CASSSASVNEQFF.

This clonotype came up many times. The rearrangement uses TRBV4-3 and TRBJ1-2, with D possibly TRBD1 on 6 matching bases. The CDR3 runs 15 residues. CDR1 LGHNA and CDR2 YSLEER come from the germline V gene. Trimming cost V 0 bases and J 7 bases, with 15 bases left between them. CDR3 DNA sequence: TGCGCCAGCAGCCAAGAAGGTGCAGGGGATACTGGCTACACCTTC. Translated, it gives CASSQEGAGDTGYTF.

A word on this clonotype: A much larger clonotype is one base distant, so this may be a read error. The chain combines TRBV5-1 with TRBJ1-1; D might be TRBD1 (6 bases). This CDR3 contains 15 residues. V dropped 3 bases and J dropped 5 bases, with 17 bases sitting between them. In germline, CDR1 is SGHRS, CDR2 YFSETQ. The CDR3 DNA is TGCGCCAGCAGCTCTACTCCGGGGGCGGGTACTGAAGCTTTCTTT. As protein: CASSSTPGAGTEAFF.

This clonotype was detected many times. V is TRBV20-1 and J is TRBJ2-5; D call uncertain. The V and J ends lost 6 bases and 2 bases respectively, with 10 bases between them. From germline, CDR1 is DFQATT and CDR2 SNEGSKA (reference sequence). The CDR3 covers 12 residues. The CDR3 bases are TGCAGTGCAACCCCAGAACAAGAGACCCAGTACTTC. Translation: CSATPEQETQYF.

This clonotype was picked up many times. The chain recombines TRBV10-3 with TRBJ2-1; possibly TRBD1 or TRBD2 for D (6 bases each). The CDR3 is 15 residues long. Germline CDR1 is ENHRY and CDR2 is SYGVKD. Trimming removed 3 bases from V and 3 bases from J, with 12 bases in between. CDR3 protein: CAISEGGTDYNEQFF. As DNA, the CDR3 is TGTGCCATCAGTGAAGGGGGGACGGACTACAATGAGCAGTTCTTC.

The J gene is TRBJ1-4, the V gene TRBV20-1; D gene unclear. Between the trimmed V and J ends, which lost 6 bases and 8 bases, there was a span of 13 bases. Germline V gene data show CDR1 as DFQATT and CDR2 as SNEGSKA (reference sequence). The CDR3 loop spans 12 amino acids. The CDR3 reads CSALPPGEKLFF. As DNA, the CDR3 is TGCAGTGCCCTGCCTCCCGGAGAAAAACTGTTTTTT.

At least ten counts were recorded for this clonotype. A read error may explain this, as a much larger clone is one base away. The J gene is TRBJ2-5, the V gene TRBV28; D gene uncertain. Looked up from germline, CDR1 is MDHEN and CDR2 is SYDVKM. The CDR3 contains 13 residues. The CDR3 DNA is TGTGTCAGCAGTTTTGACAACCAAGAGACCCAGTACTTC. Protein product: CVSSFDNQETQYF.

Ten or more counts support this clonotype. The CDR3 DNA follows: TGTGCCAGCAGCAGCTTTAACAGGGGAGATACGCAGTATTTT. Translation: CASSSFNRGDTQYF. The gene calls are TRBV7-2 and TRBJ2-3; 7 positions match TRBD1. Trimming at V came to 5 bases and at J to 5 bases, leaving 7 bases not matched to a gene. In germline, CDR1 is SGHTA, CDR2 FQGNSA. This CDR3 spans 14 amino acids.

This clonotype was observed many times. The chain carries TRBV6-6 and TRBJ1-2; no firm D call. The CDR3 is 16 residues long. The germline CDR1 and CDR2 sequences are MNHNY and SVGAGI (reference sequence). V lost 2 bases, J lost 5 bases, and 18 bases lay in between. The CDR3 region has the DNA TGTGCCAGCAGTTACCCCCTACAGCGGTCGGGTTATGGCTACACCTTC. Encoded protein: CASSYPLQRSGYGYTF.

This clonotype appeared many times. CDR3 sequence: CASSQDYSSYEQYF. CDR3 bases: TGCGCCAGCAGCCAAGATTACAGTTCCTACGAGCAGTACTTC. The chain couples TRBV4-3 to TRBJ2-7; D unresolved. V dropped 0 bases and J dropped 1 base, with 7 bases sitting between them. The CDR3 is 14 residues long. CDR1 and CDR2 from the germline V gene are LGHNA and YSLEER.

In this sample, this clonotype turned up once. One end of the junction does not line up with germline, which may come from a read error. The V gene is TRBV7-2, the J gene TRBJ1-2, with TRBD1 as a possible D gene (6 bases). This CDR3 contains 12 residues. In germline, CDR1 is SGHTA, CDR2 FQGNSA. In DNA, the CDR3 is TGCGCCAGCAGCTTAAGGGGGGGAGGCTACACCTTC. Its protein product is CASSLRGGGYTF.

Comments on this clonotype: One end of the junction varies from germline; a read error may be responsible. CDR3 protein: CASSFHLGGGTDTQYF. CDR3 DNA: TGTGCCAGCAGTTTCCACCTAGGAGGGGGGACAGATACGCAATATTTT. The rearrangement joins TRBV12-3 or TRBV12-4 to TRBJ2-3; TRBD1 might be the D (7 bases). The CDR3 runs 16 residues.

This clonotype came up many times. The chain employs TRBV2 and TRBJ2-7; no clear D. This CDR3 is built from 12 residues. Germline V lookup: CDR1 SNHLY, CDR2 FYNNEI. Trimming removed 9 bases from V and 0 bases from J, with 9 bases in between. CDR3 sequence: CASRAVSYEQYF. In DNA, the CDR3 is TGTGCCAGTAGGGCGGTCTCCTACGAGCAGTACTTC.

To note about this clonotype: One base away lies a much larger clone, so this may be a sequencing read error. The CDR3 here is CASSRRQGEQETQFF. The CDR3 nucleotides are TGTGCCAGCTCACGGCGACAGGGCGAGCAAGAGACCCAGTTCTTC. The rearrangement uses TRBV18 and TRBJ2-1; 7 bases align to TRBD1. Germline CDR1 KGHSH, CDR2 LQKENI. V was clipped by 4 bases and J by 13 bases; unmatched bases: 16. The CDR3 extends over 15 amino acids.

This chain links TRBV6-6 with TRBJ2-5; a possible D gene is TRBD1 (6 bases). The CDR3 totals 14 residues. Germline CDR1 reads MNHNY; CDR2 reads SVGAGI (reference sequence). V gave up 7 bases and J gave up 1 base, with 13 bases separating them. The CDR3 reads CASTQGTFQETQYF. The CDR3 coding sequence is TGTGCCAGCACCCAAGGGACATTCCAAGAGACCCAGTACTTC.

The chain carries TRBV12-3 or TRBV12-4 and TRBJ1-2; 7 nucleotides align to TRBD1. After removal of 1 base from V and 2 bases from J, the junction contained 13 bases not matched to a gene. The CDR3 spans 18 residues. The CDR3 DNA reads TGTGCCAGCAGTTTAGACCGACAGGGAGTAGGAACGAACTATGGCTACACCTTC. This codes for CASSLDRQGVGTNYGYTF.

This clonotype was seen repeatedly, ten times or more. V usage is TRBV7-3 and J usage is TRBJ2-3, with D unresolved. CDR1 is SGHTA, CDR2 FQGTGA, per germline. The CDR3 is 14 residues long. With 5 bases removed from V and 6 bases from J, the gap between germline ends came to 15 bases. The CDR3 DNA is TGTGCCAGCAGCCCTCAAGGAACCTTGGATACGCAGTATTTT. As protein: CASSPQGTLDTQYF.